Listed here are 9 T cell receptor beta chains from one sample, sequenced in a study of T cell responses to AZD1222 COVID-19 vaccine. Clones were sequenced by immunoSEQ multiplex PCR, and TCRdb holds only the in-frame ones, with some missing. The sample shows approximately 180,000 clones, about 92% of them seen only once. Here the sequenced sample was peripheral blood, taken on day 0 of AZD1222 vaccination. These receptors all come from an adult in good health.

CDR3 coding DNA: TGTGCCAGCAGTCAACAGGTTCCCTATGGCTACACCTTC. This codes for CASSQQVPYGYTF. This chain connects TRBV12-3 or TRBV12-4 to TRBJ1-2, with D perhaps matching TRBD1 (5 bases). The V end was cut by 5 bases, the J end by 4 bases, with 11 bases between. CDR3 length: 13 residues.

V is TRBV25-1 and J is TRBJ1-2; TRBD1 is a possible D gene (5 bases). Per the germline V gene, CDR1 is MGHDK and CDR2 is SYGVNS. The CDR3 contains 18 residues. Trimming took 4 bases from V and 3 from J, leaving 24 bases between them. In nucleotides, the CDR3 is TGTGCCAGCAGTGTTCTCGGCGGGACGGACCCCTTTGACTATGGCTACACCTTC. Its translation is CASSVLGGTDPFDYGYTF.

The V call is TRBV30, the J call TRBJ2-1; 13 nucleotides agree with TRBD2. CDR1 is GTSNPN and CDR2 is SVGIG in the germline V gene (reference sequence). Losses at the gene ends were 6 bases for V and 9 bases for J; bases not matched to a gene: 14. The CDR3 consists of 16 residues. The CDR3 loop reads CACQILAGGPRGEQFF. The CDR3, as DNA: TGTGCCTGTCAGATACTAGCGGGAGGGCCCCGGGGTGAGCAGTTCTTC.

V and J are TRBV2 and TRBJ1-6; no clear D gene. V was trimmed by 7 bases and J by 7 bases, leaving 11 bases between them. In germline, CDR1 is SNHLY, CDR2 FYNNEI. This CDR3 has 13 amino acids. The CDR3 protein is CASTPSPNSPLHF. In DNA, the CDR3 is TGTGCCAGCACCCCTAGCCCCAATTCACCCCTCCACTTT.

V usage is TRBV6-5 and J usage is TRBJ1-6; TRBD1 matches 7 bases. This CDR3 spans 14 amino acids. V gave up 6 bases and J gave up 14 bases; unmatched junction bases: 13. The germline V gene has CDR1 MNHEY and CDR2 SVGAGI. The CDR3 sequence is CASRGTAANRALHF. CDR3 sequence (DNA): TGTGCCAGCAGGGGGACAGCCGCGAATAGGGCCCTCCACTTT.

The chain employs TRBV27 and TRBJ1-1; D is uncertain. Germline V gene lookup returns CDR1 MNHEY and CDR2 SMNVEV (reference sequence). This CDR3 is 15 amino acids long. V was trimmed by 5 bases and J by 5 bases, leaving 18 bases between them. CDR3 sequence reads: CASSPRFPSGTEAFF. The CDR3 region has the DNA TGTGCCAGCAGTCCCCGTTTTCCGAGTGGGACTGAAGCTTTCTTT.

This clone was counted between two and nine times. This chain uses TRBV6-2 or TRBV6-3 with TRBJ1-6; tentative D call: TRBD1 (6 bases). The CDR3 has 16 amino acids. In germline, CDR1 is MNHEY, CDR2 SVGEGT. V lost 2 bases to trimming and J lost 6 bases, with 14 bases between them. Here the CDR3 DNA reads TGTGCCAGCAGTTACAGCCTACGCAGGGGTAATTCACCCCTCCACTTT. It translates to CASSYSLRRGNSPLHF.

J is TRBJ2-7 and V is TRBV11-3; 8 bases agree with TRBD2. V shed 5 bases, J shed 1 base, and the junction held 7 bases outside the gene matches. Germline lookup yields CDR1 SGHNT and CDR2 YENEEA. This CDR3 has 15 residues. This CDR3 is CASSPAGVLSYEQYF. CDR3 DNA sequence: TGTGCCAGCAGCCCAGCGGGAGTTCTTTCCTACGAGCAGTACTTC.

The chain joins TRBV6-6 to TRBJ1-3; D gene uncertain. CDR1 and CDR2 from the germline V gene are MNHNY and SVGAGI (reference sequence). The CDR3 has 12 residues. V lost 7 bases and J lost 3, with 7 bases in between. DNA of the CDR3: TGTGCCAGCAACTCCGGTGGAAACACCATATATTTT. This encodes CASNSGGNTIYF.